The entry below describes one TCR beta chain. As yet, its antigen is unknown. The Oncomine TCR Beta short-read assay sequenced DNA from cultured CD4+ T cells. TCRdb independently ran MiXCR on the PCR reads; one entry per CDR3 protein. The sample records around 17,000 distinct CDR3 sequences, approximately 35% being singletons. The treatment is: approximately nine-day PBMC culture with coronavirus spike peptide pools or control peptides (ViraFEST assay). Before TCRs were sequenced, ViraFEST expanded antigen-specific T cells with peptide pools. Half the medium was exchanged for fresh IL-2 medium on days 3 and 7. This record belongs to a study of vaccination and CD4 T cells after COVID-19. Background on the study: Either a CEFX pool, an HIV-1 Nef pool, or no peptide was added to control cultures.

V shed 0 bases and J 5 bases; nucleotides not matched to a gene: 9. CDR1 is DFQATT and CDR2 is SNEGSKA in the germline V gene (reference sequence). The CDR3 has 16 residues. Notes on the study in general: Convalescent patients studied were relatively few, and early post-infection timepoints were absent.

V and J are TRBV20-1 and TRBJ2-3; 9 positions agree with TRBD2. This clonotype originated in a human donor who received a COVID-19 vaccine. The source was CD4+ T cells from blood, cultured in vitro, collected before SARS-CoV-2 vaccination. The CDR3, as DNA: TGCAGTGCTAGAGACACTGGCGGGGGGGCCGGAGATACGCAGTATTTT. Translation: CSARDTGGGAGDTQYF.